This is a list of T cell receptor beta chains from one sample in a study of STAT5B mutations in CD4+ large granular lymphocyte leukemia. Clones were read by immunoSEQ multiplex PCR, and TCRdb kept only the in-frame ones, dropping some. The top ten hold roughly 2% of the sample, which has approximately 30,000 clones, more than 75% seen once. Sequenced sample: CD4+ T cells from blood buffy coats. All receptors come from a human donor in good health. The CDR3 runs from the conserved cysteine through the conserved F or W. The D gene is left open where the match is weak. Rows give clone size only sometimes, using once, few, many, or a class for an expanded clone.

>TRBV11-2|.|TRBD2|TRBJ2-7
CASSLTLAGGSSYEQYF
TGTGCCAGCAGCTTAACACTAGCGGGAGGAAGCTCCTACGAGCAGTACTTC
>TRBV11-3|.|TRBD1|TRBJ2-1
CASSKNPPGQVIDEQFF
TGTGCCAGCAGCAAAAACCCTCCGGGACAGGTGATCGATGAGCAGTTCTTC
>TRBV7-9|.|.|TRBJ1-5
CASSPLDGNNQPQHF
TGTGCCAGCAGCCCCCTTGACGGGAACAATCAGCCCCAGCATTTT
>TRBV5-1|.|.|TRBJ2-3
CASSLHPSTDTQYF
TGCGCCAGCAGCTTGCACCCTAGCACAGATACGCAGTATTTT
>TRBV27|once|.|TRBJ2-3
CASSSTGRGTDTQYF
TGTGCCAGCAGTTCAACAGGTCGTGGGACAGATACGCAGTATTTT
>TRBV6-5|.|TRBD1|TRBJ2-7
CASSSGQGSYEQYF
TGTGCCAGCAGCTCAGGACAGGGATCCTACGAGCAGTACTTC
>TRBV10-2|.|TRBD1|TRBJ1-1
CASRARDRGFTEAFF
TGCGCCAGCAGGGCCCGGGACAGGGGATTTACTGAAGCTTTCTTT
>TRBV7-6|.|TRBD2|TRBJ2-1
CASSLAASGAYNEQFF
TGTGCCAGCAGCTTAGCGGCTAGCGGCGCCTACAATGAGCAGTTCTTC
>TRBV30|few|TRBD1|TRBJ1-1
CAWTPRGRNTEAFF
TGTGCCTGGACCCCCAGGGGGAGGAACACTGAAGCTTTCTTT
>TRBV6-1|few|TRBD1|TRBJ1-2
CASSEEWTGAIF
TGTGCCAGCAGTGAAGAATGGACAGGGGCCATCTTC
>TRBV9|.|TRBD1|TRBJ2-3
CASSLGTGSYTDTQYF
TGTGCCAGCAGCCTTGGGACAGGCTCATACACAGATACGCAGTATTTT
>TRBV28|.|.|TRBJ1-5
CASKQVNQPQHF
TGTGCCAGCAAACAGGTGAATCAGCCCCAGCATTTT
>TRBV5-4|.|.|TRBJ2-2
CASSFDSGELFF
TGTGCCAGCAGCTTTGACAGCGGCGAGCTGTTTTTT
>TRBV5-1|.|TRBD2|TRBJ2-3
CASSLAGTRADTQYF
TGCGCCAGCAGCTTGGCGGGGACTAGAGCAGATACGCAGTATTTT
>TRBV2|few|TRBD1|TRBJ1-5
CASSAGQGGNQPQHF
TGTGCCAGCAGTGCCGGACAGGGTGGCAATCAGCCCCAGCATTTT
>TRBV19|.|TRBD1|TRBJ2-3
CASSKGQVRTDTQYF
TGTGCCAGTAGTAAGGGACAGGTGCGCACAGATACGCAGTATTTT
>TRBV25-1|.|TRBD1|TRBJ1-4
CASSLPGQGRLFF
TGTGCCAGCAGTTTACCCGGACAGGGGAGACTGTTTTTT
>TRBV27|.|.|TRBJ2-1
CASSLIQFGGIRLNEQFF
TGTGCCAGCAGTTTGATTCAGTTCGGCGGGATCCGTCTTAATGAGCAGTTCTTC
>TRBV5-1|.|.|TRBJ2-2
CASSLATGLHRGELFF
TGCGCCAGCAGCTTGGCCACAGGTCTACACCGAGGGGAGCTGTTTTTT
>TRBV5-1|.|.|TRBJ2-1
CASSFGLTPSYNEQFF
TGCGCCAGCAGCTTCGGCCTTACCCCCTCCTACAATGAGCAGTTCTTC
>TRBV19|.|TRBD1|TRBJ2-7
CASSIRQGGHEQYF
TGTGCCAGTAGTATTCGACAGGGGGGCCACGAGCAGTACTTC
>TRBV9|.|TRBD2|TRBJ2-7
CASSGGTSGALEQYF
TGTGCCAGCAGCGGGGGGACTAGCGGGGCTTTGGAGCAGTACTTC
>TRBV7-2|few|.|TRBJ1-5
CASSFDDQPQHF
TGTGCCAGCAGCTTTGATGATCAGCCCCAGCATTTT
>TRBV5-1|few|.|TRBJ2-2
CASSLVGPGELFF
TGCGCCAGCAGCTTGGTAGGCCCCGGGGAGCTGTTTTTT
>TRBV6-5|once|TRBD1|TRBJ1-4
CASSYSGTGEEKLFF
TGTGCCAGCAGTTACTCGGGGACAGGGGAAGAAAAACTGTTTTTT
>TRBV29-1|.|.|TRBJ1-1
CSVVDDRPRGTEAFF
TGCAGCGTTGTTGATGACCGCCCCAGGGGCACTGAAGCTTTCTTT
>TRBV19|.|TRBD2|TRBJ2-1
CASKWDGRTYNEQFF
TGTGCCAGTAAGTGGGACGGGAGGACCTACAATGAGCAGTTCTTC
>TRBV28|.|.|TRBJ1-1
CASSLGWGLEAFF
TGTGCCAGCAGTTTAGGTTGGGGGCTTGAGGCTTTCTTT
>TRBV19|.|TRBD1|TRBJ1-6
CASSDRGRNSPLHF
TGTGCCAGTAGTGACAGGGGTAGGAATTCACCCCTCCACTTT
>TRBV28|once|.|TRBJ2-7
CASKKGTPSSEQYF
TGTGCCAGCAAGAAAGGGACTCCGAGCTCCGAGCAGTACTTC
>TRBV7-8|.|.|TRBJ1-1
CASTSVGMNTEAFF
TGTGCCAGCACCTCTGTGGGGATGAACACTGAAGCTTTCTTT
>TRBV5-1|few|TRBD1|TRBJ2-5
CASSFRTGSEETQYF
TGCGCCAGCAGCTTTCGGACAGGGAGTGAGGAGACCCAGTACTTC
>TRBV5-1|.|.|TRBJ2-7
CASSLGGRVSEQYF
TGCGCCAGCAGCTTGGGAGGTAGGGTAAGTGAGCAGTACTTC
>TRBV4-2|few|.|TRBJ2-2
CASSPQGNTGELFF
TGTGCCAGCAGCCCACAGGGGAACACCGGGGAGCTGTTTTTT
>TRBV7-9|.|TRBD1|TRBJ2-2
CASSLWASGTGGTGELFF
TGTGCCAGCAGCTTATGGGCATCCGGGACAGGGGGCACCGGGGAGCTGTTTTTT
>TRBV6-1|.|.|TRBJ1-2
CASSEGDIYGYTF
TGTGCCAGCAGTGAAGGGGACATTTATGGCTACACCTTC
>TRBV7-9|.|.|TRBJ2-7
CASSLRAYEQYF
TGTGCCAGCAGCCTAAGGGCCTACGAGCAGTACTTC
>TRBV7-9|.|.|TRBJ2-6
CASSQSTGRRSGANVLTF
TGTGCCAGCAGCCAATCGACAGGGAGGCGGTCTGGGGCCAACGTCCTGACTTTC
>TRBV6-6|few|.|TRBJ1-1
CASSYSNRVNTEAFF
TGTGCCAGCAGTTACTCGAACAGGGTAAACACTGAAGCTTTCTTT
>TRBV2|.|TRBD1|TRBJ2-7
CASLSDRVTSEQYF
TGTGCCAGCCTCTCCGACAGGGTGACGAGTGAGCAGTACTTC
>TRBV19|.|TRBD1|TRBJ1-3
CASSMVTGTGLSSGNTIYF
TGTGCCAGTAGTATGGTAACCGGGACAGGTCTTAGCTCTGGAAACACCATATATTTT
>TRBV7-2|.|.|TRBJ1-5
CASSSGPYNQPQHF
TGTGCCAGCAGCTCCGGACCTTATAATCAGCCCCAGCATTTT